Below are 31 T cell receptor beta chains sequenced from a single sample in a study of cytomegalovirus exposure and HLA in healthy donors. Using immunoSEQ multiplex PCR, the repertoire was profiled, and TCRdb retains in-frame clones only, with some absent. The sample shows about 200,000 clones, 81% of them seen only once. The specimen sequenced was PBMCs. Receptor source: a woman under 40 in good health and CMV-seronegative.

The J gene is TRBJ2-5, the V gene TRBV6-5; a possible D gene is TRBD1 (6 bases). V dropped 5 bases and J dropped 3 bases, with 13 bases sitting between them. The CDR3 is 14 residues long. Germline V gene sequence: CDR1 MNHEY, CDR2 SVGAGI. The DNA for the CDR3 is TGTGCCAGCAGTGCCCCAGGGGCCGAAGAGACCCAGTACTTC. It encodes CASSAPGAEETQYF.

The rearrangement links TRBV5-4 to TRBJ2-5; 9 bases map to TRBD1. Germline V gene sequence: CDR1 SGHNT, CDR2 YYREEE (reference sequence). CDR3 length equals 15 residues. V trimming: 4 bases; J trimming: 4 bases; junction bases outside the gene matches: 8. The CDR3 here is CASSPGQGRGETQYF. Here the CDR3 DNA reads TGTGCCAGCAGCCCGGGACAGGGAAGGGGAGAGACCCAGTACTTC.

The chain combines TRBV5-6 with TRBJ1-1; no firm D call. The CDR3 is made up of 15 amino acids. Between the trimmed V and J ends, which lost 2 bases and 3 bases, there was a span of 14 bases. The germline gives CDR1 SGHDT, CDR2 YYEEEE. CDR3 DNA: TGTGCCAGCAGCTTCCAGGATGTGAGGGACACTGAAGCTTTCTTT. Translated: CASSFQDVRDTEAFF. The full variable domain, its missing parts supplied by reference TRBV5-6 and TRBJ1-1, is DAGVTQSPTHLIKTRGQQVTLRCSPKSGHDTVSWYQQALGQGPQFIFQYYEEEERQRGNFPDRFSGHQFPNYSSELNVNALLLGDSALYLCASSFQDVRDTEAFFGQGTRLTVV.

This chain links TRBV25-1 with TRBJ2-7; 10 positions agree with TRBD1. V lost 4 bases to trimming and J lost 2 bases; unmatched junction nucleotides: 2. CDR1 and CDR2 (germline): MGHDK, SYGVNS. The CDR3 contains 14 residues. CDR3 residues: CASSAGQGAYEQYF. The CDR3 DNA reads as TGTGCCAGCAGTGCAGGACAGGGGGCCTACGAGCAGTACTTC.

The genes are TRBV18 and TRBJ1-1, with D unclear. Germline CDR1 KGHSH, CDR2 LQKENI. With 6 bases removed from V and 4 bases from J, the gap between germline ends came to 18 bases. The CDR3 extends over 15 amino acids. The CDR3 spells CASSSARGRGTEAFF. CDR3 in DNA: TGTGCCAGCTCTTCCGCCCGCGGTCGTGGCACTGAAGCTTTCTTT.

V and J are TRBV27 and TRBJ1-1; TRBD1 agrees at 8 bases. The CDR3 is made up of 15 amino acids. The junction had 6 bases not matched to a gene; V was cut back by 6 bases and J by 0 bases. Germline V CDR1 and CDR2: MNHEY, SMNVEV (reference sequence). DNA for the CDR3: TGTGCCAGCAGAAACAGGGGGACCTTGAACACTGAAGCTTTCTTT. The encoded protein is CASRNRGTLNTEAFF.

This chain connects TRBV2 to TRBJ2-7; 7 bases agree with TRBD1. Germline V gene sequence: CDR1 SNHLY, CDR2 FYNNEI. V shed 6 bases, J shed 3 bases, and the junction held 2 bases outside the gene matches. This CDR3 region has 12 residues. The CDR3 reads CASRGDSYEQYF. The CDR3 DNA follows: TGTGCCAGCAGAGGGGACAGCTACGAGCAGTACTTC.

The chain carries TRBV7-9 and TRBJ1-1, with D maybe TRBD1 (5 bases). The CDR3 extends over 14 amino acids. V was trimmed by 0 bases and J by 4 bases, leaving 9 bases between them. Germline-derived CDR1 and CDR2 are SEHNR and FQNEAQ (reference sequence). CDR3 in amino acids: CASSLAGVSTEAFF. The CDR3 DNA reads as TGTGCCAGCAGCTTAGCAGGGGTGAGCACTGAAGCTTTCTTT.

This rearrangement joins TRBV29-1 to TRBJ1-1; possibly TRBD1 for D (6 bases). Trimming shortened V by 7 bases and J by 10 bases, and 16 bases separated the two germline ends. Germline V gene sequence: CDR1 SQVTM, CDR2 ANQGSEA. This CDR3 region has 11 residues. For the CDR3, the DNA is TGCAGCGCTGGGGGCCGTTCTGTAGCTTTCTTT. Translated: CSAGGRSVAFF. Variable domain in full (rest from reference TRBV29-1 and TRBJ1-1): SAVISQKPSRDICQRGTSLTIQCQVDSQVTMMFWYRQQPGQSLTLIATANQGSEATYESGFVIDKFPISRPNLTFSTLTVSNMSPEDSSIYLCSAGGRSVAFFGQGTRLTVV.

The chain uses TRBV5-8 and TRBJ2-7; possibly TRBD2 for D (5 bases). CDR1 is SGHTS and CDR2 is YDEGEE in the germline V gene. V was clipped by 2 bases and J by 9 bases, with 18 bases between them. This CDR3 region has 14 residues. In DNA form, the CDR3 reads TGTGCCAGCAGCTTAGGACTCCTGTCGGGTGGGCAGTACTTC. Protein product: CASSLGLLSGGQYF. Using reference TRBV5-8 and TRBJ2-7 for the parts outside the CDR3, the full variable domain is EAGVTQSPTHLIKTRGQQATLRCSPISGHTSVYWYQQALGLGLQFLLWYDEGEERNRGNFPPRFSGRQFPNYSSELNVNALELEDSALYLCASSLGLLSGGQYFGPGTRLTVT.

The gene calls are TRBV6-5 and TRBJ1-1; possibly TRBD1 for D (5 bases). The CDR3 loop spans 14 amino acids. V gave up 2 bases and J gave up 8 bases, with 15 bases separating them. CDR1 and CDR2 from the germline V gene are MNHEY and SVGAGI. The CDR3 reads CASSYAQGHGEAFF. For the CDR3, the DNA is TGTGCCAGCAGTTACGCCCAGGGCCATGGAGAAGCTTTCTTT.

The gene calls are TRBV27 and TRBJ2-3; D unclear. Germline V CDR1 and CDR2: MNHEY, SMNVEV (reference sequence). The CDR3 length is 18 residues. The ends were cut back, 0 bases at V and 4 bases at J, with 20 bases in the middle. CDR3 DNA: TGTGCCAGCAGTTTATCGAGTGGCAGACTCATTTCTGCAGATACGCAGTATTTT. Translating gives CASSLSSGRLISADTQYF.

This chain joins TRBV11-2 and TRBJ2-7; 7 positions agree with TRBD2. The V segment lost 4 bases and the J segment 1 base; nucleotides outside the gene matches: 7. CDR1 is SGHAT and CDR2 is FQNNGV in the germline V gene. The CDR3 extends over 15 amino acids. DNA for the CDR3: TGTGCCAGCAGCTCGGGGCGGGAGATTTCCTACGAGCAGTACTTC. Amino acid sequence: CASSSGREISYEQYF.

This clone was counted once. This chain joins TRBV6-1 and TRBJ2-7; D is unresolved. In germline, CDR1 is MNHNS, CDR2 SASEGT. V shed 4 bases and J shed 3 bases, with 7 bases lying between them. This CDR3 comprises 12 residues. CDR3 sequence (DNA): TGTGCCAGCAGTGCCATAGACTACGAGCAGTACTTC. Translated: CASSAIDYEQYF.

This clone was seen at least ten times. The V call is TRBV14, the J call TRBJ2-1, with 9 bases fitting TRBD1. Germline assignment: CDR1 SGHDN and CDR2 FVKESK. The CDR3 runs 15 residues. Trimming took 5 bases from V and 4 from J; bases not matched to a gene: 6. The CDR3 protein is CASSMVTGGYNEQFF. As DNA, the CDR3 is TGTGCCAGCAGCATGGTGACAGGGGGATACAATGAGCAGTTCTTC.

The CDR3 nucleotides are TGCGCCAGCAGCTTGGGGCAGGGGGCCAACACTGAAGCTTTCTTT. This encodes CASSLGQGANTEAFF. The V call is TRBV5-1, the J call TRBJ1-1; TRBD1 matches at 8 bases. Germline trimming cut 0 bases from V and 2 bases from J; bases unmatched to any gene: 3. CDR3 length: 15 residues. Germline CDR1 is SGHRS and CDR2 is YFSETQ. Looking up the rest from reference TRBV5-1 and TRBJ1-1 gives the full variable domain: KAGVTQTPRYLIKTRGQQVTLSCSPISGHRSVSWYQQTPGQGLQFLFEYFSETQRNKGNFPGRFSGRQFSNSRSEMNVSTLELGDSALYLCASSLGQGANTEAFFGQGTRLTVV.

This chain links TRBV15 with TRBJ1-1; TRBD1 is a possible D gene (5 bases). This CDR3 spans 16 amino acids. In germline, CDR1 is LNHNV, CDR2 YYDKDF (reference sequence). V was clipped by 0 bases and J by 0 bases, with 11 bases between them. The CDR3 sequence is CATSRDRAGLNTEAFF. The CDR3 coding sequence is TGTGCCACCAGCAGAGATCGGGCAGGGCTGAACACTGAAGCTTTCTTT.

The chain employs TRBV29-1 and TRBJ1-2, with no clear D. From germline, CDR1 is SQVTM and CDR2 ANQGSEA. V was shortened by 5 bases and J by 6 bases, with 25 bases between the two germline ends. This CDR3 is 16 amino acids long. CDR3 DNA sequence: TGCAGCGTTAAGGAACCCTCCGGGAACTTTATCCATGGCTACACCTTC. Translated: CSVKEPSGNFIHGYTF.

J is TRBJ1-2 and V is TRBV6-5, with 9 bases aligning to TRBD1. The CDR3 is made up of 14 amino acids. V trimming: 10 bases; J trimming: 4 bases; junction bases outside the gene matches: 10. The germline V gene encodes CDR1 MNHEY and CDR2 SVGAGI. CDR3 loop: CATVKTGGPYGYTF. The CDR3 bases are TGTGCCACGGTAAAGACAGGGGGTCCCTATGGCTACACCTTC.

This clone has a single count. This chain links TRBV7-9 with TRBJ2-7; perhaps TRBD1 as D (5 bases). Trimming left V 2 bases short and J 7 bases short, with 18 bases between. This CDR3 has 15 residues. CDR1 is SEHNR, CDR2 FQNEAQ, per germline (reference sequence). DNA of the CDR3: TGTGCCAGCAGCTTAAGTTATAGGGGAACAGAGGAGCAGTACTTC. This sequence encodes CASSLSYRGTEEQYF. Complete variable domain (other parts from reference TRBV7-9 and TRBJ2-7): DTGVSQNPRHKITKRGQNVTFRCDPISEHNRLYWYRQTLGQGPEFLTYFQNEAQLEKSRLLSDRFSAERPKGSFSTLEIQRTEQGDSAMYLCASSLSYRGTEEQYFGPGTRLTVT.

Comment on this clone: The sample contains more than one DNA sequence encoding this CDR3. The chain uses TRBV7-2 and TRBJ2-1, with 9 bases aligning to TRBD2. The germline CDR1 and CDR2 sequences are SGHTA and FQGNSA. The CDR3 length is 15 residues. The V and J ends lost 1 base and 3 bases, in that order; junction bases with no gene match: 1. The chain's CDR3 is CASSLGRGGYNEQFF. The CDR3 DNA reads TGTGCCAGCAGCTTAGGGCGGGGGGGCTACAATGAGCAGTTCTTC.

The V gene is TRBV5-1, the J gene TRBJ2-7; 8 bases map to TRBD1. Germline V gene sequence: CDR1 SGHRS, CDR2 YFSETQ. V was pared by 4 bases and J by 6 bases, with 9 bases of the junction left unmatched. CDR3 length equals 14 residues. This CDR3 is CASSQSGQAIEQYF. Written as DNA, the CDR3 is TGCGCCAGCAGCCAATCGGGACAGGCGATCGAGCAGTACTTC.

CDR3 sequence (DNA): TGTGCCAGCAGCTTTTCGCCAGGGGGCAACACTGAAGCTTTCTTT. It is translated as CASSFSPGGNTEAFF. V and J are TRBV5-4 and TRBJ1-1; 8 bases fit TRBD1. V lost 2 bases to trimming and J lost 2 bases; unmatched junction nucleotides: 5. This CDR3 is built from 15 residues. Germline V gene sequence: CDR1 SGHNT, CDR2 YYREEE (reference sequence).

CDR3 region: CASSQGVYNEQFF. CDR3 bases: TGTGCCAGCAGCCAAGGCGTATACAATGAGCAGTTCTTC. This chain uses TRBV14 with TRBJ2-1, with D unclear. Germline CDR1 is SGHDN and CDR2 is FVKESK. The V gene lost 1 base and the J gene lost 4 bases, with 5 bases spanning the gap. The CDR3 consists of 13 residues.

The V call is TRBV7-9, the J call TRBJ1-6, with 10 bases aligning to TRBD1. V was pared by 2 bases and J by 2 bases, with 9 bases of the junction left unmatched. The CDR3 runs to 19 residues. Germline assignment: CDR1 SEHNR and CDR2 FQNEAQ (reference sequence). DNA of the CDR3: TGTGCCAGCAGCTTATGGGGACAGGGGTGGTGGGCCTATAATTCACCCCTCCACTTT. The encoded protein is CASSLWGQGWWAYNSPLHF.

The rearrangement uses TRBV27 and TRBJ2-7, with a possible D match to TRBD2 (5 bases). This CDR3 contains 13 residues. Per germline, CDR1 MNHEY and CDR2 SMNVEV (reference sequence). Trimming pared 6 bases from V and 5 bases from J, leaving 14 bases between. The CDR3 nucleotides read TGTGCCAGCAGCGTGACGGGATACGACGAGCAGTACTTC. Amino acids: CASSVTGYDEQYF.

The V call is TRBV6-1, the J call TRBJ2-5, with 11 nucleotides matching TRBD2. The CDR3 sequence is 15 residues long. CDR1 and CDR2 from the germline V gene are MNHNS and SASEGT. After removal of 5 bases from V and 1 base from J, the junction contained 3 bases not matched to a gene. The CDR3 protein is CASSSTSGAQETQYF. For the CDR3, the DNA is TGTGCCAGCAGTTCGACTAGCGGGGCCCAAGAGACCCAGTACTTC.

This chain uses TRBV5-1 with TRBJ2-7; D gene unclear. V was shortened by 4 bases and J by 0 bases, with 11 bases between the two germline ends. Germline CDR1 and CDR2: SGHRS and YFSETQ. The CDR3 runs to 14 residues. CDR3 protein: CASSPEQSSYEQYF. The CDR3 DNA reads TGCGCCAGCAGCCCAGAACAGAGCTCCTACGAGCAGTACTTC. The variable domain in full, with the rest retrieved from reference TRBV5-1 and TRBJ2-7, is KAGVTQTPRYLIKTRGQQVTLSCSPISGHRSVSWYQQTPGQGLQFLFEYFSETQRNKGNFPGRFSGRQFSNSRSEMNVSTLELGDSALYLCASSPEQSSYEQYFGPGTRLTVT.

This clone appeared a few times. This chain connects TRBV6-5 to TRBJ2-7; 8 bases are a match to TRBD1. V trimming: 8 bases; J trimming: 0 bases; junction bases outside the gene matches: 6. CDR1 is MNHEY and CDR2 is SVGAGI in the germline V gene. There are 14 residues in the CDR3. Here the CDR3 reads CASATQGASYEQYF. CDR3 bases: TGTGCCAGCGCCACGCAGGGGGCCTCCTACGAGCAGTACTTC.

This clone has only a few counts. V and J are TRBV27 and TRBJ2-2; 10 bases match TRBD1. The V gene's germline CDR1 is MNHEY and CDR2 SMNVEV (reference sequence). The CDR3 consists of 16 residues. Losses at the gene ends were 5 bases for V and 0 bases for J; bases not matched to a gene: 3. CDR3 loop: CASSTGTGANTGELFF. In nucleotides, the CDR3 is TGTGCCAGCAGTACCGGGACAGGGGCGAACACCGGGGAGCTGTTTTTT.

V is TRBV6-5 and J is TRBJ2-1; TRBD2 matches at 7 bases. V shed 6 bases, J shed 7 bases, and the junction held 12 bases outside the gene matches. The CDR3 has 15 amino acids. Germline CDR1 MNHEY, CDR2 SVGAGI. Here the CDR3 reads CASSPGTIKSNEQFF. The CDR3, as DNA: TGTGCCAGCAGCCCCGGGACTATTAAGTCGAATGAGCAGTTCTTC.